This T cell receptor beta chain appears in the sequencing data of a study of blood T cell repertoires in COVID-19. Study information: Italy, Spain and the United States were the sources of the convalescent and acute COVID-19 samples. PBMCs, B-cell-depleted T cells, or T cells provided the cDNA or gDNA that made up the material.

Original data processing: Quantification of nucleated cells was approximated via reference gene primer amplification. TCRdb's copy holds only in-frame clones and misses some; the assay was immunoSEQ multiplex PCR. D and trimming come from the DNA, and the V and J calls and clone size come from that table. The sample contains about 81,000 clones, under 85% of which appear only once. This clone occurred once. The TCR sequence derives from a human donor in a cohort sampled during active COVID-19. What was sequenced was peripheral blood.

CDR3 sequence reads: CASTLDRGAYNEQFF. CDR3 DNA: TGTGCCAGCACCCTGGACAGGGGTGCCTACAATGAGCAGTTCTTC. The rearrangement uses TRBV5-4 and TRBJ2-1, with 9 bases identical to TRBD1. This CDR3 comprises 15 residues. Germline V lookup: CDR1 SGHNT, CDR2 YYREEE (reference sequence). The V gene end was trimmed by 6 bases and the J gene end by 2 bases; junction bases not matched to a gene: 6.